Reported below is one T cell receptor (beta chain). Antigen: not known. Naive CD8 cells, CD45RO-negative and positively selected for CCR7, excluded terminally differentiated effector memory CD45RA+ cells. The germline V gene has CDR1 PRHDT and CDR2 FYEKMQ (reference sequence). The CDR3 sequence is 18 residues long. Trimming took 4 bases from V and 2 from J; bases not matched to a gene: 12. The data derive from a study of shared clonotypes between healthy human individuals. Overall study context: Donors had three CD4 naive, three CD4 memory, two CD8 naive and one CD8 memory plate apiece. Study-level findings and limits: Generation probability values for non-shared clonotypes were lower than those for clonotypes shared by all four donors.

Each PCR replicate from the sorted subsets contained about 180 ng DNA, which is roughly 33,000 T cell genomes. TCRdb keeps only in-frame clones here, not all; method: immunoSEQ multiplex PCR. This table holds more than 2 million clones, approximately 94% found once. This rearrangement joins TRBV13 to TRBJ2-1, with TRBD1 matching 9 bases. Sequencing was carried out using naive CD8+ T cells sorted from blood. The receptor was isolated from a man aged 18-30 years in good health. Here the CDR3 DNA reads TGTGCCAGCAGCTCCGGGACAGGGTGGACCTACGCCTACAATGAGCAGTTCTTC. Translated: CASSSGTGWTYAYNEQFF.